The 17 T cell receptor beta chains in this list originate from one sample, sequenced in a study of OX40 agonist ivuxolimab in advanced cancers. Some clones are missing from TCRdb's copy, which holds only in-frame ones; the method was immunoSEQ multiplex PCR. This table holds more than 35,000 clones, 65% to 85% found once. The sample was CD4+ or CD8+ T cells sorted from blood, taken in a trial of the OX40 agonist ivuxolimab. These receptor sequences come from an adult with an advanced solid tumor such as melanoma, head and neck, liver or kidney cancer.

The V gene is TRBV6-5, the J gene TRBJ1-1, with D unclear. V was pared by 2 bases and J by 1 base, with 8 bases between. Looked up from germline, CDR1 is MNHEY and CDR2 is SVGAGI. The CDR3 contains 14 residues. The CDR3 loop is CASSYRRENTEAFF. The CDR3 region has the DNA TGTGCCAGCAGTTACCGACGGGAGAACACTGAAGCTTTCTTT.

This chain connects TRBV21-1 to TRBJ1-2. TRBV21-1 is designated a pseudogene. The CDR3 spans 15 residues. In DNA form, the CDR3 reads TGTGCCAGCAGCAAAGTCGGGCGGAGCCCCCCTGGCTACACCTTC. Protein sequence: CASSKVGRSPPGYTF.

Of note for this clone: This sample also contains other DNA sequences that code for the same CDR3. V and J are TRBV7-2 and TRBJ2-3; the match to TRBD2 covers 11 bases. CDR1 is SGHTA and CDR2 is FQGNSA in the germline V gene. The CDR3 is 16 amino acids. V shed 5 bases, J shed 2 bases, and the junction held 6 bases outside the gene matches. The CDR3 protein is CASSARLAGNTDTQYF. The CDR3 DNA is TGTGCCAGCAGCGCCAGACTAGCGGGAAACACAGATACGCAGTATTTT.

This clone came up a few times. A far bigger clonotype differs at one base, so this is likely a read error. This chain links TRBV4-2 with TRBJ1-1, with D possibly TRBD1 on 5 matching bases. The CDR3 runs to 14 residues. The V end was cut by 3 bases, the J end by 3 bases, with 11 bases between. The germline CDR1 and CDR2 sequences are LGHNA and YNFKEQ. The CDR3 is CASSQFPGYTEAFF. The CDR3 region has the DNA TGTGCCAGCAGCCAGTTCCCAGGGTACACTGAAGCTTTCTTT.

CDR3 sequence: CASSGGQGNYGYTF. The CDR3 DNA follows: TGTGCCAGCAGTGGCGGACAGGGTAACTATGGCTACACCTTC. The chain joins TRBV2 to TRBJ1-2; the match to TRBD1 covers 8 bases. Trimming cost V 4 bases and J 1 base; bases outside gene matches: 2. CDR3 length: 14 amino acids. Per germline, CDR1 SNHLY and CDR2 FYNNEI. Complete variable domain (other parts from reference TRBV2 and TRBJ1-2): EPEVTQTPSHQVTQMGQEVILRCVPISNHLYFYWYRQILGQKVEFLVSFYNNEISEKSEIFDDQFSVERPDGSNFTLKIRSTKLEDSAMYFCASSGGQGNYGYTFGSGTRLTVV.

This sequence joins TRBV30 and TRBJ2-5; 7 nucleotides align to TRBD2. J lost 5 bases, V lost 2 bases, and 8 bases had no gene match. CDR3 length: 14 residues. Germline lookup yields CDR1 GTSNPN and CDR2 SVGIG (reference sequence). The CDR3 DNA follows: TGTGCCTGGAGTCGGACCACCGGGGGGGAGACCCAGTACTTC. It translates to CAWSRTTGGETQYF.

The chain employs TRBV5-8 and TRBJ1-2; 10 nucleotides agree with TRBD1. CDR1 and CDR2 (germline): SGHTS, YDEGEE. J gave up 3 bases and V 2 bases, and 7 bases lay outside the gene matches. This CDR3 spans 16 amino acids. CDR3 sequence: CASSFRIGQGDYGYTF. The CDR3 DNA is TGTGCCAGCAGCTTTCGTATCGGACAGGGGGACTATGGCTACACCTTC.

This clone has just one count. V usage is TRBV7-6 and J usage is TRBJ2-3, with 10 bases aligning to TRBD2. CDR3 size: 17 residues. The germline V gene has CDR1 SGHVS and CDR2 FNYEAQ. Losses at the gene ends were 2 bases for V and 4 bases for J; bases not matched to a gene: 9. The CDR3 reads CASSLNGLAGGADTQYF. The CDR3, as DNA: TGTGCCAGCAGCTTAAACGGTTTAGCGGGAGGCGCAGATACGCAGTATTTT.

CDR3 DNA: TGTGCCAGCAGTTTGTTAGCGGCCTACAATGAGCAGTTCTTC. Protein: CASSLLAAYNEQFF. V usage is TRBV27 and J usage is TRBJ2-1, with TRBD2 as a possible D gene (6 bases). The CDR3 runs 14 residues. The V end was cut by 3 bases, the J end by 2 bases, with 8 bases between. Germline V gene lookup returns CDR1 MNHEY and CDR2 SMNVEV (reference sequence).

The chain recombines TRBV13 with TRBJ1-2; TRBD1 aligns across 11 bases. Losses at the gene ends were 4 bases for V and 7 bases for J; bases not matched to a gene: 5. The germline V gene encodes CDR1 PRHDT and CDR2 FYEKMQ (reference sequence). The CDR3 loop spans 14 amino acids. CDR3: CASSYGQGAFGYTF. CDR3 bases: TGTGCCAGCAGCTACGGACAGGGGGCGTTTGGCTACACCTTC. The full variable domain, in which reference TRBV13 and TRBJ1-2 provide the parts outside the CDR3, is AAGVIQSPRHLIKEKRETATLKCYPIPRHDTVYWYQQGPGQDPQFLISFYEKMQSDKGSIPDRFSAQQFSDYHSELNMSSLELGDSALYFCASSYGQGAFGYTFGSGTRLTVV.

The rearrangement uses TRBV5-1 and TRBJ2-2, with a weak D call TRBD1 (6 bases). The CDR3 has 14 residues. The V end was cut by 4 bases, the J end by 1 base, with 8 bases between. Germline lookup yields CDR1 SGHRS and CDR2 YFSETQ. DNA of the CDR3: TGCGCCAGCAGCCTACAGGGGAACACCGGGGAGCTGTTTTTT. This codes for CASSLQGNTGELFF.

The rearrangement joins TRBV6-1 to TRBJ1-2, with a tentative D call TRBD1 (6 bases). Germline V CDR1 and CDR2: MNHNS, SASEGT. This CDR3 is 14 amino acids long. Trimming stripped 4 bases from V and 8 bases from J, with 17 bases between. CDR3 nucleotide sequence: TGTGCCAGCAGTGTATCCGGGACAAATTCGGGCTACACCTTC. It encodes CASSVSGTNSGYTF.

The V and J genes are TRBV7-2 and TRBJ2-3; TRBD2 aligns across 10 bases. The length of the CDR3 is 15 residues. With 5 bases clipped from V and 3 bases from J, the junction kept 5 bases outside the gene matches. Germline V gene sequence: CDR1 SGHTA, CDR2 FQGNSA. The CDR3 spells CASSASGSRTDTQYF. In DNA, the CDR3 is TGTGCCAGCAGCGCTAGCGGGAGTCGGACAGATACGCAGTATTTT.

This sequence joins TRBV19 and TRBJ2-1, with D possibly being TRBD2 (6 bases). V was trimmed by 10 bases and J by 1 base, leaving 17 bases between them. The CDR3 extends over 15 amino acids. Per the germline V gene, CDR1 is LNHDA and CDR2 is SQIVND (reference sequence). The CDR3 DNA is TGTGCCACCACGGCGGTCGGGACTTCCTACAATGAGCAGTTCTTC. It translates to CATTAVGTSYNEQFF.

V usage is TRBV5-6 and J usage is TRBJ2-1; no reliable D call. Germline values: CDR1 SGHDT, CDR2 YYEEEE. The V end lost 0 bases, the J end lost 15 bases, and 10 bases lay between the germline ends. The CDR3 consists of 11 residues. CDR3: CASSLGLIAFF. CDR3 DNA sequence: TGTGCCAGCAGCTTGGGCTTAATTGCGTTCTTC.

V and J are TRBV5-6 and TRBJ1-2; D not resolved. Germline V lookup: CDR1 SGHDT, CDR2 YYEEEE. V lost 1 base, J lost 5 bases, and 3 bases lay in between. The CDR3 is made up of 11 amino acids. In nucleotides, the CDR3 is TGTGCCAGCAGCTTGAGTTATGGCTACACCTTC. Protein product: CASSLSYGYTF.

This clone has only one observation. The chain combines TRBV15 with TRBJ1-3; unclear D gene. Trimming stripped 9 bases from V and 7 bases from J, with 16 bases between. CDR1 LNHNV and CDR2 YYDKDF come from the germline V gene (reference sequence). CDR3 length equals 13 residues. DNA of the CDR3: TGTGCCACGAGGGCTCCGGGGAGGAACACCATATATTTT. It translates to CATRAPGRNTIYF.